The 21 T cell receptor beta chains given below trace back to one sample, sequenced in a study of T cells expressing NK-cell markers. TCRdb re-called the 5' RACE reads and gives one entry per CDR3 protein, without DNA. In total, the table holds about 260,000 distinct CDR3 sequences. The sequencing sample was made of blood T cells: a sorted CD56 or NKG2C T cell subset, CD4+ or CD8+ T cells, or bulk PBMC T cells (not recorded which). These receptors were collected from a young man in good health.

This chain's CDR3 is CSVTGGGPSSYNEQFF. This chain connects TRBV29-1 to TRBJ2-1; TCRdb reports TRBD1, a call that lacks DNA to check it against. The CDR3 extends over 16 amino acids. Germline V gene data show CDR1 as SQVTM and CDR2 as ANQGSEA.

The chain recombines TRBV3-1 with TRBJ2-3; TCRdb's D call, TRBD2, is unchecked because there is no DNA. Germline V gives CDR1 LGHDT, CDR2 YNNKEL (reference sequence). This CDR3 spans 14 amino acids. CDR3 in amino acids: CASMTSGRTDTQYF.

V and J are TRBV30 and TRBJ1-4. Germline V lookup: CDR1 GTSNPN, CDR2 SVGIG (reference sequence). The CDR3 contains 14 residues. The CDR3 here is CAWSGQLTNEKLFF.

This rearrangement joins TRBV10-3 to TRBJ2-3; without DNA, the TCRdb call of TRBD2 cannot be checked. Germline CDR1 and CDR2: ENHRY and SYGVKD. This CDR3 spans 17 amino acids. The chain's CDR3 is CAISEGLAGVDADTQYF.

CDR3 in amino acids: CASSLRERLEGFF. V usage is TRBV7-8 and J usage is TRBJ2-1; the TCRdb call, TRBD2, lacks DNA for checking. CDR1 is SGHVS and CDR2 is FQNEAQ in the germline V gene. CDR3 size: 13 residues.

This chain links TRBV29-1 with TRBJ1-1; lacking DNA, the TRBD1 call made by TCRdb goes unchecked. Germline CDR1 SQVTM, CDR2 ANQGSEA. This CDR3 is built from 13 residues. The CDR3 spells CSVQTGGATEAFF.

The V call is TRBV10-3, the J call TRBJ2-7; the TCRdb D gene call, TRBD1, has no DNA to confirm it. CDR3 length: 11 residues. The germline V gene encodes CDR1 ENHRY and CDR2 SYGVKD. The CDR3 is CASGPDYEQYF.

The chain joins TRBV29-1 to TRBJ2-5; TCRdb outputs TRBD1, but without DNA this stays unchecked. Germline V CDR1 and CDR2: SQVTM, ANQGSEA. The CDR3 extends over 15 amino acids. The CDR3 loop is CSVEEGTGGQETQYF.

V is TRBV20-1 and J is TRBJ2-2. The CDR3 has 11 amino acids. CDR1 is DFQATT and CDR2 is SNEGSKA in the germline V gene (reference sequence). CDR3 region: CSARRSGELFF.

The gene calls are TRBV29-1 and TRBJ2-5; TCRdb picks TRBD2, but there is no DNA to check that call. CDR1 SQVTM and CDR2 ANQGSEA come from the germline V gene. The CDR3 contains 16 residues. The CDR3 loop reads CSVELVSSGRRETQYF.

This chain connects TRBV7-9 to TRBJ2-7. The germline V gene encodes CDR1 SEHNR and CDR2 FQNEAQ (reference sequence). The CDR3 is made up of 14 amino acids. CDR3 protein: CASSLDSLSYEQYF.

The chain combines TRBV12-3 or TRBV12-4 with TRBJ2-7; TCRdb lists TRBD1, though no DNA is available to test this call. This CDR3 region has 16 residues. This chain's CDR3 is CASSLVGQANSYEQYF.

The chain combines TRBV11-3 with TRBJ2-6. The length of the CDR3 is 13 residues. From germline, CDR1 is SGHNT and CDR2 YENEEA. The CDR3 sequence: CASTASGANVLTF.

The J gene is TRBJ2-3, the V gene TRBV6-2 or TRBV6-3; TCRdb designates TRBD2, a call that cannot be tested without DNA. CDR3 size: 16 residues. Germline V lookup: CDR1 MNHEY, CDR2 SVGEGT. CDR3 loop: CASSYESGQVTDTQYF.

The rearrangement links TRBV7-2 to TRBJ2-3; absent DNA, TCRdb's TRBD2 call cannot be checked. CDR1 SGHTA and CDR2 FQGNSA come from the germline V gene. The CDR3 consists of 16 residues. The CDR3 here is CASSLKTSGSADTQYF.

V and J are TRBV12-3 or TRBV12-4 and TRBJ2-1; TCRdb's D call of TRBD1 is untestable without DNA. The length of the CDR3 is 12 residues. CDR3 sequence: CASGTVYNEQFF.

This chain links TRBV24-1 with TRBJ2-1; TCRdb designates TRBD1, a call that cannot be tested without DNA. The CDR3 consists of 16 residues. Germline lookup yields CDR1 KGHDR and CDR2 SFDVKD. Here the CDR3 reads CATSDLDGGTYNEQFF.

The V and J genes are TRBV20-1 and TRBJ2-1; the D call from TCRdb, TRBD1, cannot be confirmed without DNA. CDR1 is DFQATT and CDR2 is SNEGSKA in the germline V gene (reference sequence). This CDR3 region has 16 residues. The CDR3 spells CSARAKTGPPYNEQFF.

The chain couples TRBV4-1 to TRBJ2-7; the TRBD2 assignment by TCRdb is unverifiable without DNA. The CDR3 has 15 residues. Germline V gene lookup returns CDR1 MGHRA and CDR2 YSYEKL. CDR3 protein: CASSQAGLAAYEQYF.

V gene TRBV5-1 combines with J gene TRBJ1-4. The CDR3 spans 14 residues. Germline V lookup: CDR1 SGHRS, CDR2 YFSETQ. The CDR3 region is CASSLPATNEKLFF.

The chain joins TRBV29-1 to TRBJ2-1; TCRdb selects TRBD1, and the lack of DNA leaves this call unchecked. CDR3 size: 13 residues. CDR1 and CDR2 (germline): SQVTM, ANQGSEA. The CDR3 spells CSVTAAVGGRPFF.